Following are 14 T cell receptor beta chains from one sample sequenced in a study of T cell repertoires in cytomegalovirus infection (dated by TCRdb to about 2019). This sample was sequenced with an Illumina HiSeq 1500. TCRdb reprocessing: public reads trimmed at Q25 with fastp, clones called with MiXCR, in-frame beta chains kept. Each record represents a unique CDR3 protein, reported with the most common genes and DNA among its rows. Across this sample there are roughly 920,000 distinct CDR3 sequences, with 31% seen only once. The biggest ten clones account for more than 12% of the sample. These receptors' targets are unknown. The sample's treatment or condition, from its label and the paper: in vitro stimulation with specific CMV peptide epitopes to enrich CMV-specific T cells. Sequences were derived from cultured CD8+ T cells from PBMCs, sampled from culture after CMV antigen stimulation. All receptors derive from a human donor in good health (CMV status not recorded). Some clones in this sample may be carry-over from other donors' samples.

This clonotype has more than one count but fewer than ten. The V call is TRBV2, the J call TRBJ1-2; TRBD1 might be the D (6 bases). Per germline, CDR1 SNHLY and CDR2 FYNNEI. Trimming cost V 4 bases and J 6 bases, with 15 bases left between them. The CDR3 loop spans 14 amino acids. CDR3 loop: CASSGRQVTNGYTF. The CDR3 nucleotides read TGTGCCAGCAGTGGTCGACAGGTCACAAATGGCTACACCTTC. Filled out from reference TRBV2 and TRBJ1-2, the complete variable domain reads EPEVTQTPSHQVTQMGQEVILRCVPISNHLYFYWYRQILGQKVEFLVSFYNNEISEKSEIFDDQFSVERPDGSNFTLKIRSTKLEDSAMYFCASSGRQVTNGYTFGSGTRLTVV.

This clonotype was observed a few times. In DNA, the CDR3 is TGTGCCAGCAGTTACTCGGAGCGGGGGACAAACCAGAATGAGCAGTTCTTC. Translated, it gives CASSYSERGTNQNEQFF. The rearrangement uses TRBV6-5 and TRBJ2-1; TRBD2 aligns across 8 bases. Germline V lookup: CDR1 MNHEY, CDR2 SVGAGI. V dropped 0 bases and J dropped 7; count of bases not matched to a gene: 11. CDR3 length: 17 residues.

Remarks on this clonotype: The junction does not match germline at one end; this may be a read error. The chain recombines TRBV6-6 with TRBJ1-5, with D possibly being TRBD1 (5 bases). The CDR3 consists of 17 residues. In germline, CDR1 is MNHNY, CDR2 SVGAGI (reference sequence). CDR3 amino acids: CASSFQPGTDSNQSQHF. Written as DNA, the CDR3 is TGTGCCAGCAGTTTCCAACCCGGGACGGATAGCAATCAGTCCCAGCATTTT.

This clonotype was counted many times. The V call is TRBV7-2, the J call TRBJ2-5; D is possibly TRBD1 (6 bases). Germline V gene lookup returns CDR1 SGHTA and CDR2 FQGNSA. Trimming pared 1 base from V and 5 bases from J, leaving 14 bases between. This CDR3 contains 15 residues. CDR3: CASSLGRQAWETQYF. In nucleotides, the CDR3 is TGTGCCAGCAGCTTAGGGCGACAGGCCTGGGAGACCCAGTACTTC.

J is TRBJ2-7 and V is TRBV6-1, with D maybe TRBD1 (6 bases). Germline V gene lookup returns CDR1 MNHNS and CDR2 SASEGT. The CDR3 runs 14 residues. V lost 6 bases, J lost 2 bases, and 14 bases lay in between. The CDR3 protein is CASRRETGPYEQYF. The CDR3 DNA reads as TGTGCCAGCAGGAGGGAGACAGGCCCCTACGAGCAGTACTTC.

The chain links TRBV7-6 to TRBJ2-3, with 9 nucleotides matching TRBD2. Germline-derived CDR1 and CDR2 are SGHVS and FNYEAQ. This CDR3 is built from 15 residues. Trimming took 5 bases from V and 8 from J; bases not matched to a gene: 11. The CDR3 DNA reads TGTGCCAGCAGCGCAGCCGGCGGGGGGGGGGGTACGCAGTATTTT. Translating it yields CASSAAGGGGGTQYF.

The rearrangement uses TRBV11-2 and TRBJ2-1, with 10 nucleotides matching TRBD1. Germline V gives CDR1 SGHAT, CDR2 FQNNGV. The CDR3 covers 16 residues. The J segment lost 3 bases and the V segment lost 4 bases, leaving 6 bases of the junction unmatched. The CDR3 sequence is CASSYPGQGNYNEQFF. The CDR3 coding sequence is TGTGCCAGCAGCTACCCGGGACAGGGGAACTACAATGAGCAGTTCTTC. Looking up the rest from reference TRBV11-2 and TRBJ2-1 gives the full variable domain: EAGVAQSPRYKIIEKRQSVAFWCNPISGHATLYWYQQILGQGPKLLIQFQNNGVVDDSQLPKDRFSAERLKGVDSTLKIQPAKLEDSAVYLCASSYPGQGNYNEQFFGPGTRLTVL.

The genes are TRBV3-1 and TRBJ1-2; D not certain. The V gene lost 2 bases and the J gene lost 2 bases, with 21 bases spanning the gap. Germline CDR1 is LGHDT and CDR2 is YNNKEL (reference sequence). CDR3 length: 18 amino acids. CDR3 sequence reads: CASSQSDSGRFLNYGYTF. The CDR3, as DNA: TGTGCCAGCAGCCAAAGCGACTCCGGACGGTTCCTAAACTATGGCTACACCTTC. The entire variable domain, with the rest obtained from reference TRBV3-1 and TRBJ1-2, is as follows: DTAVSQTPKYLVTQMGNDKSIKCEQNLGHDTMYWYKQDSKKFLKIMFSYNNKELIINETVPNRFSPKSPDKAHLNLHINSLELGDSAVYFCASSQSDSGRFLNYGYTFGSGTRLTVV.

This clonotype has a count of ten or more. The chain combines TRBV7-9 with TRBJ1-2; 7 nucleotides agree with TRBD1. This CDR3 comprises 14 residues. Trimming at V came to 5 bases and at J to 0 bases, leaving 3 bases not matched to a gene. Germline values: CDR1 SEHNR, CDR2 FQNEAQ (reference sequence). The DNA of the CDR3 is TGTGCCAGCAGCACCGGGACAGCTAACTATGGCTACACCTTC. It yields the protein CASSTGTANYGYTF.

The chain carries TRBV10-2 and TRBJ2-5; TRBD1 agrees at 9 bases. Germline values: CDR1 WSHSY, CDR2 SAAADI. The CDR3 extends over 13 amino acids. The V gene end was trimmed by 8 bases and the J gene end by 5 bases; junction bases not matched to a gene: 6. CDR3 bases: TGCGCCAGCGGGACAGGGCCCTTCGAGACCCAGTACTTC. This gives the protein CASGTGPFETQYF.

This rearrangement joins TRBV7-8 to TRBJ1-2; D not resolved. The CDR3 extends over 12 amino acids. Trimming shortened V by 11 bases and J by 3 bases, and 13 bases separated the two germline ends. Germline CDR1 reads SGHVS; CDR2 reads FQNEAQ. CDR3 sequence: CAVRGQDYGYTF. The DNA for the CDR3 is TGTGCCGTACGAGGGCAGGACTATGGCTACACCTTC.

The CDR3 bases are TGTGCCAGCAGCCCTCGTCCGCCCCCAAACTATGGCTACACCTTC. Translation: CASSPRPPPNYGYTF. The V gene is TRBV9, the J gene TRBJ1-2; D ambiguous. Germline assignment: CDR1 SGDLS and CDR2 YYNGEE. The CDR3 loop spans 15 amino acids. Trimming removed 4 bases at V and 2 bases at J, with 15 bases between.

This clonotype has just a few counts. The chain carries TRBV2 and TRBJ2-1; 14 bases are a match to TRBD2. The CDR3 spans 16 residues. The ends lost 6 bases at V and 5 bases at J; junction bases unmatched: 6. Germline lookup yields CDR1 SNHLY and CDR2 FYNNEI. CDR3 DNA: TGTGCCAGCAGCCGAGGACTAGCGGGGGGACACAATGAGCAGTTCTTC. Residues: CASSRGLAGGHNEQFF. Full variable domain (rest looked up from reference TRBV2 and TRBJ2-1): EPEVTQTPSHQVTQMGQEVILRCVPISNHLYFYWYRQILGQKVEFLVSFYNNEISEKSEIFDDQFSVERPDGSNFTLKIRSTKLEDSAMYFCASSRGLAGGHNEQFFGPGTRLTVL.

This clonotype occurred many times. The CDR3 bases are TGTGCCAGCAGTTCACGGGGTGGCGGGGAAAAACTGTTTTTT. Its translation: CASSSRGGGEKLFF. This chain uses TRBV12-3 or TRBV12-4 with TRBJ1-4; no firm D call. The CDR3 covers 14 residues. V was cut by 4 bases and J by 8 bases, with 14 bases left in between.